This T cell receptor (beta chain) comes out of a study of cytomegalovirus exposure and HLA in healthy donors. Background on the study: Falling in the Caucasian-associated ancestry cluster were roughly 86% of some 400 genotyped donors. Study results and limitations: Cytomegalovirus status, reportedly, was diagnosed with high specificity and sensitivity by the classifier. In vitro experiments confirmed that a few CMV-associated chains were specific for CMV antigens.

On this clone: The antigen is undetermined.

Trimming removed 2 bases from V and 1 base from J, with 15 bases in between. The CDR3 contains 17 residues. Germline V gene lookup returns CDR1 KGHSH and CDR2 LQKENI. PCR amplification relied on 60 Vbeta primers (plus 13 Jbeta primers). Produced via immunoSEQ multiplex PCR; TCRdb's table is partial and in-frame only. The sample has 150,000 to 200,000 clones, 65% to 75% seen once. V gene TRBV18 combines with J gene TRBJ1-3; D uncertain. Sample: PBMCs. This sequence originates from a human donor in good health. This chain's CDR3 is CASSPRGMGLSGNTIYF. In nucleotides, the CDR3 is TGTGCCAGCTCACCAAGAGGGATGGGCCTGTCTGGAAACACCATATATTTT. Complete variable domain (other parts from reference TRBV18 and TRBJ1-3): NAGVMQNPRHLVRRRGQEARLRCSPMKGHSHVYWYRQLPEEGLKFMVYLQKENIIDESGMPKERFSAEFPKEGPSILRIQQVVRGDSAAYFCASSPRGMGLSGNTIYFGEGSWLTVV.